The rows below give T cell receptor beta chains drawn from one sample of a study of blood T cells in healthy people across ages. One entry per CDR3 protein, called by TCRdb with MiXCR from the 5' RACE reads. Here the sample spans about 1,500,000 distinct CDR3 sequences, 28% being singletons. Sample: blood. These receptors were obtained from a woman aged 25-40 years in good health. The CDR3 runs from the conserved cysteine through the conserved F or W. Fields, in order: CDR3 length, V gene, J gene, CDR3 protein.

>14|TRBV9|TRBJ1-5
CASSVAPAEQPQHF
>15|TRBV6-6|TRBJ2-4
CASSKGRGINNEQYF
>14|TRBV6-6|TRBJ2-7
CASSLTVGTLEQYF
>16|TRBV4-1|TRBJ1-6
CASSQVMSSYNSPLHF
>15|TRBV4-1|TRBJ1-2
CASSQPGQGDHGYTF
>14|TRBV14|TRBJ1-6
CASRPTGGDSPLHF
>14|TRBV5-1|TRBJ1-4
CASSPGPADEKLFF
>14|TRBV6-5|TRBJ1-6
CASRRQGLLSPLHF
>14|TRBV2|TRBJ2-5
CASSEPWGRETQYF
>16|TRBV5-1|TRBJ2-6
CASSPKRASGANVLTF
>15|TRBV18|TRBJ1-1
CASSPRQGSGTEAFF
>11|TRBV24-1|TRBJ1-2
CATSDGRGYTF
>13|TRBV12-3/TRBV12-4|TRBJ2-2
CASSLGNTGELFF
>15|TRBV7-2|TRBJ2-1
CASSLNRGRENERFF